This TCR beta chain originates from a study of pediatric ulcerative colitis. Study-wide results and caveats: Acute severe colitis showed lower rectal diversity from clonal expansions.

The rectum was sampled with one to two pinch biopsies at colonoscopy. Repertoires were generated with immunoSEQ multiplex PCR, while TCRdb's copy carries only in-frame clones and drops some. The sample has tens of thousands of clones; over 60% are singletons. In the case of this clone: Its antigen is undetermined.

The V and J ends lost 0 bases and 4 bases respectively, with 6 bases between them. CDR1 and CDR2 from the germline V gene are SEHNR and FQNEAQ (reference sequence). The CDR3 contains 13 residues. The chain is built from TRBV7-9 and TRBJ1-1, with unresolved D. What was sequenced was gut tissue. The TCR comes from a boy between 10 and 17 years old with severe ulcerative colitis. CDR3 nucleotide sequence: TGTGCCAGCAGCTTAGCGTGGGGCACTGAAGCTTTCTTT. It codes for CASSLAWGTEAFF.